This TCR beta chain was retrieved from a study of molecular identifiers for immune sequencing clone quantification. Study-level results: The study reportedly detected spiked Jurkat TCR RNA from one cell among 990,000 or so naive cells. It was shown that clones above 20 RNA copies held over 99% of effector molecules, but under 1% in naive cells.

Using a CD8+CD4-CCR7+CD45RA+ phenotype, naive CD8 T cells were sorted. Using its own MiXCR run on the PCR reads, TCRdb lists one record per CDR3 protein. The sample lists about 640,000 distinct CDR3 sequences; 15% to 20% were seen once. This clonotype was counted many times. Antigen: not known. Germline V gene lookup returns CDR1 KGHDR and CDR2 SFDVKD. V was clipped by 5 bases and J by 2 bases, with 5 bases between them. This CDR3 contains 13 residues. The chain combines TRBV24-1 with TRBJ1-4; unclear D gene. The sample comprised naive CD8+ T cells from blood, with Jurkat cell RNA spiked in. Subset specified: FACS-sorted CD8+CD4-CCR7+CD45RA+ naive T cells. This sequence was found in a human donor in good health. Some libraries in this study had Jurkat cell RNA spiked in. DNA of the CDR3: TGTGCCACCAGTGGAGGGACTAATGAAAAACTGTTTTTT. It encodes CATSGGTNEKLFF.